The 9 T cell receptor beta chains below come from one sample, sequenced in a study of cytomegalovirus exposure and HLA in healthy donors. PCR involved 60 Vbeta and 13 Jbeta primers. TCRdb's table, derived via immunoSEQ multiplex PCR, lists solely in-frame clones and lacks some. The repertoire includes 59,000 or so clones, roughly 75% of them detected once, and roughly 7% sits in the top ten. What was sequenced was PBMCs. The receptor source for this set is a man aged 30 to 39 in good health and CMV-seropositive.

This chain joins TRBV5-4 and TRBJ2-1; D gene uncertain. This CDR3 is 15 amino acids long. Trimming pared 0 bases from V and 8 bases from J, leaving 15 bases between. Per the germline V gene, CDR1 is SGHNT and CDR2 is YYREEE (reference sequence). This chain's CDR3 is CASSLEVARSDEQFF. The CDR3 nucleotides are TGTGCCAGCAGCTTGGAAGTTGCCCGGTCCGATGAGCAGTTCTTC. The full variable domain, completed using reference TRBV5-4 and TRBJ2-1, is ETGVTQSPTHLIKTRGQQVTLRCSSQSGHNTVSWYQQALGQGPQFIFQYYREEENGRGNFPPRFSGLQFPNYSSELNVNALELDDSALYLCASSLEVARSDEQFFGPGTRLTVL.

This clone was seen a handful of times. The chain links TRBV4-3 to TRBJ1-6; maybe TRBD1 (6 bases). The V end lost 4 bases, the J end lost 10 bases, and 14 bases lay between the germline ends. The CDR3 is 14 residues long. Germline V gene data show CDR1 as LGHNA and CDR2 as YSLEER. CDR3 protein: CASSLKRGNSPLHF. The CDR3 nucleotides read TGCGCCAGCAGCCTAAAGAGGGGGAACTCACCCCTCCACTTT.

This chain links TRBV30 with TRBJ1-5, with D possibly TRBD1 on 5 matching bases. V lost 1 base to trimming and J lost 2 bases, with 6 bases between them. The length of the CDR3 is 13 residues. Germline CDR1 reads GTSNPN; CDR2 reads SVGIG (reference sequence). CDR3 amino acids: CAWSGGGNQPQHF. The CDR3 nucleotides are TGTGCCTGGAGTGGGGGGGGCAATCAGCCCCAGCATTTT. Full variable domain (missing parts from reference TRBV30 and TRBJ1-5): SQTIHQWPATLVQPVGSPLSLECTVEGTSNPNLYWYRQAAGRGLQLLFYSVGIGQISSEVPQNLSASRPQDRQFILSSKKLLLSDSGFYLCAWSGGGNQPQHFGDGTRLSIL.

V usage is TRBV4-3 and J usage is TRBJ2-2; 10 bases line up with TRBD2. CDR1 and CDR2 (germline): LGHNA, YSLEER. This CDR3 has 16 residues. V shed 3 bases, J shed 0 bases, and the junction held 1 base outside the gene matches. The CDR3 sequence is CASSHTSGTNTGELFF. CDR3 DNA: TGCGCCAGCAGCCATACTAGCGGGACGAACACCGGGGAGCTGTTTTTT.

The chain couples TRBV5-5 to TRBJ1-1; possible D gene TRBD1, 6 bases. The germline V and J ends were trimmed by 2 bases and 5 bases, with 10 bases remaining between them. Germline CDR1 and CDR2: SGHKS and YYEKEE (reference sequence). CDR3 size: 13 residues. CDR3 nucleotide sequence: TGTGCCAGCAGCTTCTTAACAGGGACTGAAGCTTTCTTT. Translating gives CASSFLTGTEAFF.

This clone was seen only a few times. The sample holds other DNA sequences that translate to the same CDR3. The chain couples TRBV4-1 to TRBJ1-5, with D tentatively TRBD1 (5 bases). Trimming removed 0 bases at V and 5 bases at J, with 11 bases between. CDR3 length: 15 amino acids. Germline assignment: CDR1 MGHRA and CDR2 YSYEKL. CDR3 coding DNA: TGCGCCAGCAGCCAAGATCAGGGAGGGTATCAGCCCCAGCATTTT. Translating gives CASSQDQGGYQPQHF.

The J gene is TRBJ2-3, the V gene TRBV2; TRBD1 matches at 11 bases. The CDR3 runs to 13 residues. Losses at the gene ends were 8 bases for V and 5 bases for J; bases not matched to a gene: 3. Germline loops: CDR1 SNHLY, CDR2 FYNNEI. This CDR3 is CASGTGGGDTQYF. CDR3 nucleotides: TGTGCCAGCGGGACAGGGGGAGGAGATACGCAGTATTTT.

In this sample, this clone turned up a few times. J is TRBJ2-2 and V is TRBV6-5; D is uncertain. CDR3 length equals 13 residues. The V gene's germline CDR1 is MNHEY and CDR2 SVGAGI. The V gene lost 9 bases and the J gene lost 6 bases, with 14 bases spanning the gap. CDR3 residues: CASRHPPAGELFF. DNA of the CDR3: TGTGCCAGTAGACACCCTCCCGCCGGGGAGCTGTTTTTT.

The chain uses TRBV6-4 and TRBJ2-3; 8 bases are a match to TRBD2. This CDR3 has 15 residues. Germline V lookup: CDR1 MRHNA, CDR2 SNTAGT. The trim removed 2 bases at V and 0 bases at J, leaving 1 base unmatched. The DNA for the CDR3 is TGTGCCAGCAGTGACCGGGGGGGAAGCACAGATACGCAGTATTTT. Protein sequence: CASSDRGGSTDTQYF.